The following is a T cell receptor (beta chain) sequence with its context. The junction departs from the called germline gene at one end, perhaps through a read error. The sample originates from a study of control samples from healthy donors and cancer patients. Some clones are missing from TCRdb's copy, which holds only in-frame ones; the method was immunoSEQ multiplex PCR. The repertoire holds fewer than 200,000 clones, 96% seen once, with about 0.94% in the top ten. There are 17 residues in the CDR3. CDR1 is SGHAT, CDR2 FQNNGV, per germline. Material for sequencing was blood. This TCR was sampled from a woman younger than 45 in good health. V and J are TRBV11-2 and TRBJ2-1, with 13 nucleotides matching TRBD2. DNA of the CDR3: TGTGCCAGCAACTTAGGCTTGCCGGGACTAGCGGGAAGTGAGCAGTTCTTC. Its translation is CASNLGLPGLAGSEQFF.